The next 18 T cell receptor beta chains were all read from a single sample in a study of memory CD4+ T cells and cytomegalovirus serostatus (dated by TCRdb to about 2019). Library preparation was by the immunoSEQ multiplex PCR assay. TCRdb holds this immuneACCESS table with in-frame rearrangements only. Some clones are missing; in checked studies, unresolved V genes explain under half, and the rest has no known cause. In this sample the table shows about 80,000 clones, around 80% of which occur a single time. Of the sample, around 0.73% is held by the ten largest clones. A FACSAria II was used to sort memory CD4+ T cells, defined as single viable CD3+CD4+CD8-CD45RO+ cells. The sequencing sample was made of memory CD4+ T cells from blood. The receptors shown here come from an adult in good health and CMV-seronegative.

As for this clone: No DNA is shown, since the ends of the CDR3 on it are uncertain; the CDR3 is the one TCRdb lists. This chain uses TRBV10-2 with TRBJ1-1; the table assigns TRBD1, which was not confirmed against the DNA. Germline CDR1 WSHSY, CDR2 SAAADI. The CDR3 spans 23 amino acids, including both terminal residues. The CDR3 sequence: CASSGTGSLRTLKLSLDNREAFF.

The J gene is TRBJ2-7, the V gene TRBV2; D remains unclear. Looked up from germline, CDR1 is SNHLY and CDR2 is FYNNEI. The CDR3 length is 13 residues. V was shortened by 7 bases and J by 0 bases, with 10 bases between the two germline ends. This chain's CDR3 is CASNRRLSYEQYF. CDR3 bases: TGTGCCAGCAATCGACGACTCTCCTACGAGCAGTACTTC.

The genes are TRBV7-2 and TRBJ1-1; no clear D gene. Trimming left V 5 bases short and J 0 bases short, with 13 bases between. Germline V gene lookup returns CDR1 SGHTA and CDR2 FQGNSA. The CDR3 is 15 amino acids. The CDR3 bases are TGTGCCAGCAGCCCCGGGAGACTCTTGAACACTGAAGCTTTCTTT. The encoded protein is CASSPGRLLNTEAFF.

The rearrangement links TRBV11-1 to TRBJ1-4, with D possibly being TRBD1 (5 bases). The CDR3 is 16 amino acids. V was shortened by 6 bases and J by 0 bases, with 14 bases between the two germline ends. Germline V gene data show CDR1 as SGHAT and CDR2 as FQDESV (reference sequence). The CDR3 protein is CASSRDGGSTNEKLFF. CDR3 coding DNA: TGTGCCAGCAGTCGGGACGGCGGATCAACTAATGAAAAACTGTTTTTT.

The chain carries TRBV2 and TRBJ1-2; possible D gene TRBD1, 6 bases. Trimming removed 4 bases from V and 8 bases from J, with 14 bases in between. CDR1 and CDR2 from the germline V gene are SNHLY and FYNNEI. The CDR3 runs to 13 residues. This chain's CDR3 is CASSVTGTWGYTF. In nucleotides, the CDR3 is TGTGCCAGCAGTGTAACAGGGACTTGGGGCTACACCTTC.

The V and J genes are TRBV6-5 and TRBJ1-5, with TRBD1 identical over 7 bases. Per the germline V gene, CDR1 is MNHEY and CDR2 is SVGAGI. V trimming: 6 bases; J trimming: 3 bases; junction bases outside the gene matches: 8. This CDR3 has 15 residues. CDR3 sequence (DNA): TGTGCCAGCAGACCCGACAGGGACATCAATCAGCCCCAGCATTTT. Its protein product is CASRPDRDINQPQHF.

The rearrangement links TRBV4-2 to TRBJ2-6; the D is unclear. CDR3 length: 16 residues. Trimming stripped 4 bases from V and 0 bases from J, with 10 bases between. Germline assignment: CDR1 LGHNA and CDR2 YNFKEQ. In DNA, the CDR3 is TGTGCCAGCAGCCCAACGGTCAGCTCTGGGGCCAACGTCCTGACTTTC. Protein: CASSPTVSSGANVLTF.

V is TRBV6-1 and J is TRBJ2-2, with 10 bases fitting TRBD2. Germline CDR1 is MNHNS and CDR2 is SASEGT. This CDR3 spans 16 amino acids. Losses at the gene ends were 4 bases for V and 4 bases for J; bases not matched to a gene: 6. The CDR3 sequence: CASSGKRGGLTGELFF. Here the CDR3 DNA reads TGTGCCAGCAGTGGGAAGCGGGGGGGCCTCACCGGGGAGCTGTTTTTT.

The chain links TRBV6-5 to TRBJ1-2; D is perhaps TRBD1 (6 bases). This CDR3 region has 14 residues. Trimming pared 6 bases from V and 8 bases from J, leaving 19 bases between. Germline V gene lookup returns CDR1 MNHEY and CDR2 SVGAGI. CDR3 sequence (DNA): TGTGCCAGCAGGAGGGACGCGGACAGCTTCGGCTACACCTTC. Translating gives CASRRDADSFGYTF.

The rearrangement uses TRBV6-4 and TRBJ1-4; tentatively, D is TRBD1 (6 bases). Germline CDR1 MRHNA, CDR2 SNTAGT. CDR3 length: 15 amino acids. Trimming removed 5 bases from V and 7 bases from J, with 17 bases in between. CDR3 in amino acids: CASSPSGGLAEKLFF. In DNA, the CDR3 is TGTGCCAGCAGTCCTTCTGGGGGCCTGGCTGAAAAACTGTTTTTT.

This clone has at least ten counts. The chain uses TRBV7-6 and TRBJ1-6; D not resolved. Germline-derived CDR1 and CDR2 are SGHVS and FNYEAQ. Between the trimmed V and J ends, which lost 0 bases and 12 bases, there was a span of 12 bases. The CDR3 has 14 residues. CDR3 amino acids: CASSLAEDQGPLHF. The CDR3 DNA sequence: TGTGCCAGCAGCTTAGCGGAAGACCAAGGACCCCTCCACTTT. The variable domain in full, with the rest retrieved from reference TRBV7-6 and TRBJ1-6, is GAGVSQSPRYKVTKRGQDVALRCDPISGHVSLYWYRQALGQGPEFLTYFNYEAQQDKSGLPNDRFSAERPEGSISTLTIQRTEQRDSAMYRCASSLAEDQGPLHFGNGTRLTVT.

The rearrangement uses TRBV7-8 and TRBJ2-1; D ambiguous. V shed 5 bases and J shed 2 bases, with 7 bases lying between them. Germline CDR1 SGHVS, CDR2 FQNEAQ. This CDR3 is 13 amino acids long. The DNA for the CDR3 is TGTGCCAGCAGCCAACAAACCTACAATGAGCAGTTCTTC. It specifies CASSQQTYNEQFF.

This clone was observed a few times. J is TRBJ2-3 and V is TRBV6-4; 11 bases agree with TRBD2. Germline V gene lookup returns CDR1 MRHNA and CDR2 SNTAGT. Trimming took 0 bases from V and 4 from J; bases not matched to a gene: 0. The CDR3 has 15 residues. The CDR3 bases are TGTGCCAGCAGTGACTCTAGCGGGGGGGCAGATACGCAGTATTTT. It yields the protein CASSDSSGGADTQYF.

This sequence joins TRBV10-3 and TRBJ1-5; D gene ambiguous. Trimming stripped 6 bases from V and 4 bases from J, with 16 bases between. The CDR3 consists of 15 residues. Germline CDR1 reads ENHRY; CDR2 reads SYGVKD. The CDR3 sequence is CAISPAPGENQPQHF. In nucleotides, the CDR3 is TGTGCCATCAGCCCTGCGCCTGGCGAAAATCAGCCCCAGCATTTT.

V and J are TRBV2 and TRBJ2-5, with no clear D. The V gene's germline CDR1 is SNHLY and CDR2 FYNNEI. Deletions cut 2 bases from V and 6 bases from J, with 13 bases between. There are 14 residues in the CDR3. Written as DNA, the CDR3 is TGTGCCAGCAGTGAATCCAGGATGGGAAAGACCCAGTACTTC. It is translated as CASSESRMGKTQYF.

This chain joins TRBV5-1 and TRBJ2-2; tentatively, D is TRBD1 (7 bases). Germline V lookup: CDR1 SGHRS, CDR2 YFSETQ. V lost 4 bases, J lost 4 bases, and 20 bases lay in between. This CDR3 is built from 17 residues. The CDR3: CASSRRRGRGVTGELFF. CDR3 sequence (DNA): TGCGCCAGCAGCCGAAGAAGGGGGCGCGGGGTCACCGGGGAGCTGTTTTTT.

As DNA, the CDR3 is TGTGCCAGCGGATCGAAGGAGACCCAGTACTTC. Protein product: CASGSKETQYF. The chain links TRBV28 to TRBJ2-5, with unresolved D. This CDR3 spans 11 amino acids. V was clipped by 8 bases and J by 5 bases, with 9 bases between them. Germline-derived CDR1 and CDR2 are MDHEN and SYDVKM.

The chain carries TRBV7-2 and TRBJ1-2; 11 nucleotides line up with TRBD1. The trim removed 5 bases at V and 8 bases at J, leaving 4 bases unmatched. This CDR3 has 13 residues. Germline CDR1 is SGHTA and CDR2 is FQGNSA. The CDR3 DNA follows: TGTGCCAGCAGCCCGGGACAGGGGGAAGGCTACACCTTC. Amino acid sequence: CASSPGQGEGYTF.